The clone carrying this T cell receptor beta chain was seen many times. Its antigen is undetermined. This entry is derived from a study of T cells in Graves' hyperthyroidism and ophthalmopathy. Study results and limitations: Expanded thyroid clonotypes (above 0.001) were mostly also found in blood.

Trimming cost V 4 bases and J 0 bases, with 13 bases left between them. The CDR3 totals 15 residues. Germline assignment: CDR1 SGHRS and CDR2 YFSETQ. The source material, RNA transcripts, was used to amplify TCR beta CDR3 regions. Researchers ran a first-round RT-PCR on the TCR CDR3 using the HTBI primer set. TCRdb recomputed calls from the multiplex PCR reads with MiXCR, one row per CDR3 protein. The sample yields about 250,000 distinct CDR3 sequences, more than 20% seen once. Sequences were obtained from blood. The sequence derives from a woman aged 40 to 50 with Graves' ophthalmopathy. This chain connects TRBV5-1 to TRBJ1-2, with D perhaps matching TRBD1 (5 bases). In DNA, the CDR3 is TGCGCCAGCAGCCCCGGGGGGGACTCTAACTATGGCTACACCTTC. Its translation: CASSPGGDSNYGYTF.